This T cell receptor beta chain was captured by sequencing in a study of blood T cells in healthy people across ages. Whole-study context: Template switching recovered approximately one barcoded beta molecule for every two T cells. Study-wide points: Estimates of diversity drawn from one million T cells were considered underestimates.

Alongside a J-beta primer mix, a sample-barcoded 5' primer served in a second PCR lasting about 7 to 12 cycles. TCRdb re-derived calls from the 5' RACE reads in MiXCR, one entry per CDR3 protein. The sample includes approximately 800,000 distinct CDR3 sequences, more than 25% of them seen just once. From germline, CDR1 is SGDLS and CDR2 YYNGEE. CDR3 length: 11 residues. V lost 4 bases and J lost 3, with 3 bases in between. This clonotype was detected only a few times. The target antigen is unknown. Separately, the same data were catalogued under a study of T cells of mothers and their children. As reported in that work: Second-PCR amplification with M1S added sample barcodes and 2-4 random nucleotides.

The rearrangement uses TRBV9 and TRBJ2-3; D uncertain. The sample was blood. This receptor was identified in a boy aged 5 to 17 in good health. The CDR3 DNA reads as TGTGCCAGCAGCAAGACAGATACGCAGTATTTT. The encoded protein is CASSKTDTQYF. The entire variable domain, with the rest obtained from reference TRBV9 and TRBJ2-3, is as follows: DSGVTQTPKHLITATGQRVTLRCSPRSGDLSVYWYQQSLDQGLQFLIQYYNGEERAKGNILERFSAQQFPDLHSELNLSSLELGDSALYFCASSKTDTQYFGPGTRLTVL.